Listed here are 24 T cell receptor beta chains from one sample, sequenced in a study of T cell responses to AZD1222 COVID-19 vaccine. Using immunoSEQ multiplex PCR, the repertoire was profiled, and TCRdb retains in-frame clones only, with some absent. Among more than 150,000 clones, over 80% were seen once, and the ten largest hold 5% to 7%. Material: peripheral blood, obtained on day 0 of AZD1222 vaccination. These receptors all come from an adult in good health.

To note about this clone: A read error may produce the germline difference seen at one junction end. This chain links TRBV18 with TRBJ1-2; no clear D. The CDR3 contains 12 residues. CDR1 is KGHSH, CDR2 LQKENI, per germline. DNA for the CDR3: TGTGCCAGCTCACCACTCAACCTCGACTGGCCATTC. The encoded protein is CASSPLNLDWPF.

The chain is built from TRBV9 and TRBJ2-7; 7 bases are a match to TRBD2. Germline V lookup: CDR1 SGDLS, CDR2 YYNGEE. The CDR3 runs to 15 residues. Unmatched junction bases numbered 3, after V lost 0 bases and J lost 0 bases. CDR3 DNA: TGTGCCAGCAGCGTAGAAGCGGGATCCTCCTACGAGCAGTACTTC. This codes for CASSVEAGSSYEQYF.

This chain links TRBV11-1 with TRBJ2-1; D remains unclear. Trimming removed 1 base from V and 6 bases from J, with 13 bases in between. Germline V gene data show CDR1 as SGHAT and CDR2 as FQDESV (reference sequence). The CDR3 sequence is 15 residues long. Here the CDR3 DNA reads TGTGCCAGCAGCTTAGATAAGGTCCGTATCAATGAGCAGTTCTTC. It is translated as CASSLDKVRINEQFF.

The chain couples TRBV6-2 or TRBV6-3 to TRBJ1-1; D call uncertain. V was clipped by 5 bases and J by 1 base, with 8 bases between them. This CDR3 comprises 13 residues. Germline V gene data show CDR1 as MNHEY and CDR2 as SVGEGT. CDR3 amino acids: CASSTEPNTEAFF. DNA for the CDR3: TGTGCCAGCAGTACAGAACCGAACACTGAAGCTTTCTTT.

This sequence joins TRBV11-3 and TRBJ2-2, with D tentatively TRBD2 (6 bases). Trimming cost V 2 bases and J 4 bases, with 11 bases left between them. The CDR3 extends over 15 amino acids. Germline CDR1 SGHNT, CDR2 YENEEA. The CDR3 DNA reads as TGTGCCAGCAGCTTATTTATGGGGGGCACCGGGGAGCTGTTTTTT. Its protein is CASSLFMGGTGELFF.

The chain has TRBV5-5 and TRBJ2-7; D possibly matches TRBD1 or TRBD2 (5 bases each). V was trimmed by 10 bases and J by 3 bases, leaving 14 bases between them. The CDR3 runs to 12 residues. The germline CDR1 and CDR2 sequences are SGHKS and YYEKEE (reference sequence). As DNA, the CDR3 is TGTGCCGGGGGTAAACCGGGCTACGAGCAGTACTTC. Translated, it gives CAGGKPGYEQYF.

J is TRBJ2-3 and V is TRBV7-2; the D is unclear. V shed 4 bases and J shed 1 base, with 12 bases lying between them. The CDR3 loop spans 15 amino acids. Germline V lookup: CDR1 SGHTA, CDR2 FQGNSA. The CDR3 DNA reads TGTGCCAGCAGCTCCTCGGGTGGAGGCACAGATACGCAGTATTTT. Protein: CASSSSGGGTDTQYF.

The CDR3 DNA reads TGTGCCATCAGTGAGGCCCCCACAGACGCCACAGCAGCTTTCTTT. Translated, it gives CAISEAPTDATAAFF. The chain uses TRBV10-3 and TRBJ1-1; D is unclear. The CDR3 totals 15 residues. Trimming left V 2 bases short and J 10 bases short, with 20 bases between. CDR1 is ENHRY, CDR2 SYGVKD, per germline.

This clone was seen a handful of times. This sequence joins TRBV19 and TRBJ2-5, with 14 nucleotides matching TRBD2. The CDR3 covers 17 residues. V was pared by 6 bases and J by 4 bases, with 10 bases of the junction left unmatched. CDR1 LNHDA and CDR2 SQIVND come from the germline V gene (reference sequence). The CDR3 sequence: CASSDTLGLAGGETQYF. The CDR3 nucleotides are TGTGCCAGTAGCGACACTTTAGGACTAGCGGGGGGAGAGACCCAGTACTTC.

The chain recombines TRBV19 with TRBJ2-1; 8 nucleotides match TRBD1. After removal of 7 bases from V and 9 bases from J, the junction contained 11 bases not matched to a gene. This CDR3 spans 14 amino acids. Germline assignment: CDR1 LNHDA and CDR2 SQIVND (reference sequence). The CDR3, as DNA: TGTGCCAGTAACAAAGACAGGGGATTTGCTGAGCAGTTCTTC. Amino acid sequence: CASNKDRGFAEQFF.

The CDR3: CASSGDKTDTQYF. CDR3 in DNA: TGTGCCAGCAGTGGAGACAAAACAGATACGCAGTATTTT. V gene TRBV2 combines with J gene TRBJ2-3; D unclear. Germline loops: CDR1 SNHLY, CDR2 FYNNEI. This CDR3 has 13 residues. The ends were cut back, 4 bases at V and 3 bases at J, with 8 bases in the middle.

The V and J genes are TRBV4-2 and TRBJ1-2; no clear D. Germline V gene lookup returns CDR1 LGHNA and CDR2 YNFKEQ. This CDR3 contains 15 residues. Between the trimmed V and J ends, which lost 3 bases and 2 bases, there was a span of 13 bases. CDR3 sequence: CASSQLRRQNYGYTF. The CDR3 DNA reads as TGTGCCAGCAGCCAGCTACGACGGCAGAACTATGGCTACACCTTC.

This clone has more than one count but fewer than ten. The J gene is TRBJ1-1, the V gene TRBV19, with 8 bases lining up with TRBD1. This CDR3 has 16 amino acids. CDR1 is LNHDA and CDR2 is SQIVND in the germline V gene (reference sequence). J was trimmed by 3 bases and V by 1 base; bases with no gene match: 7. The CDR3 reads CASSIGGGQGYTEAFF. Written as DNA, the CDR3 is TGTGCCAGTAGTATAGGAGGAGGACAGGGTTACACTGAAGCTTTCTTT.

V usage is TRBV5-1 and J usage is TRBJ1-4, with D unresolved. This CDR3 has 16 residues. V was clipped by 4 bases and J by 3 bases, with 16 bases between them. Germline CDR1 is SGHRS and CDR2 is YFSETQ. The CDR3 nucleotides read TGCGCCAGCAGCACAAGCCTCGGGGAAGCTAATGAAAAACTGTTTTTT. Encoded protein: CASSTSLGEANEKLFF.

The V and J genes are TRBV5-3 and TRBJ2-7; unclear D gene. TRBV5-3 is classed as an ORF, of uncertain function. The CDR3 is 15 amino acids. Deletions cut 0 bases from V and 3 bases from J, with 13 bases between. This chain's CDR3 is CARSLVGPLDYEQYF. CDR3 nucleotides: TGTGCCAGAAGCTTGGTAGGACCCCTCGACTACGAGCAGTACTTC.

The chain employs TRBV28 and TRBJ2-7, with D tentatively TRBD2 (7 bases). Germline CDR1 reads MDHEN; CDR2 reads SYDVKM. The CDR3 consists of 14 residues. V was pared by 10 bases and J by 3 bases, with 19 bases between. CDR3: CATLRWGGGYEQYF. As DNA, the CDR3 is TGTGCCACCCTGAGGTGGGGGGGCGGCTACGAGCAGTACTTC. The whole variable domain, filled in from reference TRBV28 and TRBJ2-7, reads DVKVTQSSRYLVKRTGEKVFLECVQDMDHENMFWYRQDPGLGLRLIYFSYDVKMKEKGDIPEGYSVSREKKERFSLILESASTNQTSMYLCATLRWGGGYEQYFGPGTRLTVT.

V and J are TRBV5-4 and TRBJ2-5, with D uncertain. The CDR3 runs 16 residues. CDR1 and CDR2 from the germline V gene are SGHNT and YYREEE (reference sequence). The V gene lost 1 base and the J gene lost 6 bases, with 19 bases spanning the gap. CDR3: CASSLNGLAGRKTQYF. DNA of the CDR3: TGTGCCAGCAGCTTGAATGGGCTCGCAGGCCGAAAGACCCAGTACTTC.

The genes are TRBV9 and TRBJ2-1; 14 positions agree with TRBD2. Trimming removed 0 bases from V and 0 bases from J; junction bases left unmatched: 5. CDR1 is SGDLS, CDR2 YYNGEE, per germline. The CDR3 runs 19 residues. The CDR3 reads CASSVGTSGRQSSYNEQFF. In nucleotides, the CDR3 is TGTGCCAGCAGCGTAGGGACTAGCGGGAGGCAGAGCTCCTACAATGAGCAGTTCTTC. The full variable domain, its missing parts supplied by reference TRBV9 and TRBJ2-1, is DSGVTQTPKHLITATGQRVTLRCSPRSGDLSVYWYQQSLDQGLQFLIQYYNGEERAKGNILERFSAQQFPDLHSELNLSSLELGDSALYFCASSVGTSGRQSSYNEQFFGPGTRLTVL.

The chain joins TRBV23-1 to TRBJ2-1; TRBD1 matches 8 bases. TRBV23-1 is designated an ORF whose function remains uncertain. This CDR3 comprises 16 residues. V was clipped by 3 bases and J by 8 bases; unmatched bases: 12. Here the CDR3 reads CASSHPGTGRLHEQFF. As DNA, the CDR3 is TGCGCCAGCAGTCATCCCGGGACAGGAAGGTTACATGAGCAGTTCTTC.

V gene TRBV6-1 combines with J gene TRBJ1-6; D uncertain. The germline V gene encodes CDR1 MNHNS and CDR2 SASEGT. Trimming pared 4 bases from V and 3 bases from J, leaving 19 bases between. The CDR3 consists of 18 residues. CDR3 in DNA: TGTGCCAGCAGTGTCCCCCACCCACGAGGAAACTATAATTCACCCCTCCACTTT. It yields the protein CASSVPHPRGNYNSPLHF.

The rearrangement links TRBV7-9 to TRBJ1-2; 7 positions agree with TRBD1. The CDR3 contains 14 residues. With V trimmed by 4 bases and J by 5 bases, 7 bases remained unmatched. CDR1 SEHNR and CDR2 FQNEAQ come from the germline V gene (reference sequence). The CDR3 bases are TGTGCCAGCAGCTGGGACAGCCTTACTTATGGCTACACCTTC. Its protein product is CASSWDSLTYGYTF.

The V call is TRBV6-5, the J call TRBJ2-1; 7 positions agree with TRBD2. The ends lost 5 bases at V and 12 bases at J; junction bases unmatched: 7. Germline loops: CDR1 MNHEY, CDR2 SVGAGI. The CDR3 covers 12 residues. In DNA, the CDR3 is TGTGCCAGCAGTCACGGGACTATAGGGCAGTTCTTC. Its translation: CASSHGTIGQFF.

This clone appeared a few times. The V call is TRBV4-3, the J call TRBJ2-7; TRBD1 might be the D (5 bases). CDR1 is LGHNA and CDR2 is YSLEER in the germline V gene. CDR3 length equals 15 residues. The germline V and J ends were trimmed by 0 bases and 0 bases, with 9 bases remaining between them. This CDR3 reads CASSQEATASYEQYF. The CDR3, as DNA: TGCGCCAGCAGCCAAGAAGCGACAGCCTCCTACGAGCAGTACTTC.

J is TRBJ2-2 and V is TRBV4-1; D gene ambiguous. V dropped 4 bases and J dropped 8 bases, with 23 bases sitting between them. The CDR3 runs to 17 residues. Germline assignment: CDR1 MGHRA and CDR2 YSYEKL. CDR3 loop: CASSLNFPVSEAGELFF. The CDR3 DNA follows: TGCGCCAGCAGCCTAAACTTTCCGGTCTCAGAGGCGGGGGAGCTGTTTTTT.